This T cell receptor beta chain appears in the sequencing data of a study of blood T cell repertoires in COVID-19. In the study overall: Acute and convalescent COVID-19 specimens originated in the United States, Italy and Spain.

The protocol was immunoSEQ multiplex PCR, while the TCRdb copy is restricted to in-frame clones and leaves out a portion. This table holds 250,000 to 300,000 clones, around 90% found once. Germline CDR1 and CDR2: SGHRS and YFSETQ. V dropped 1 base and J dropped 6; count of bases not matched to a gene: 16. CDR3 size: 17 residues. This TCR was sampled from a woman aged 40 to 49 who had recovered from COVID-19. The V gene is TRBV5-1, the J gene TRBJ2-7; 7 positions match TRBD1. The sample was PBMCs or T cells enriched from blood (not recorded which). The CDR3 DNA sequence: TGCGCCAGCAGCTTGTCGCCCCAGGGGGAAGGTGAAGGCGAGCAGTACTTC. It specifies CASSLSPQGEGEGEQYF. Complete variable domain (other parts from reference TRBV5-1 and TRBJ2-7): KAGVTQTPRYLIKTRGQQVTLSCSPISGHRSVSWYQQTPGQGLQFLFEYFSETQRNKGNFPGRFSGRQFSNSRSEMNVSTLELGDSALYLCASSLSPQGEGEGEQYFGPGTRLTVT.